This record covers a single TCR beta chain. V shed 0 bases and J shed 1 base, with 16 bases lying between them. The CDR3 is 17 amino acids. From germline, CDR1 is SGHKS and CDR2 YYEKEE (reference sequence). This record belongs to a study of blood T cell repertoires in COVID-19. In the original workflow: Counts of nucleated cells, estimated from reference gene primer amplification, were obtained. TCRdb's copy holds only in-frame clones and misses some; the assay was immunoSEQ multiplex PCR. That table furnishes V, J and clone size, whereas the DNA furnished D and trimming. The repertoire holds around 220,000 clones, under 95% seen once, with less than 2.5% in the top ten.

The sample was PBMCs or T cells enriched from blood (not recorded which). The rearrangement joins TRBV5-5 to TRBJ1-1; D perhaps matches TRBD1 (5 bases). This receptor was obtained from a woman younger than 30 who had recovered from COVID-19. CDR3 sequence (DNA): TGTGCCAGCAGCTTGGCCCCAGACAGAGCCGGGAACACTGAAGCTTTCTTT. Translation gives CASSLAPDRAGNTEAFF. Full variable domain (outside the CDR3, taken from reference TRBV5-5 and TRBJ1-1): DAGVTQSPTHLIKTRGQQVTLRCSPISGHKSVSWYQQVLGQGPQFIFQYYEKEERGRGNFPDRFSARQFPNYSSELNVNALLLGDSALYLCASSLAPDRAGNTEAFFGQGTRLTVV.